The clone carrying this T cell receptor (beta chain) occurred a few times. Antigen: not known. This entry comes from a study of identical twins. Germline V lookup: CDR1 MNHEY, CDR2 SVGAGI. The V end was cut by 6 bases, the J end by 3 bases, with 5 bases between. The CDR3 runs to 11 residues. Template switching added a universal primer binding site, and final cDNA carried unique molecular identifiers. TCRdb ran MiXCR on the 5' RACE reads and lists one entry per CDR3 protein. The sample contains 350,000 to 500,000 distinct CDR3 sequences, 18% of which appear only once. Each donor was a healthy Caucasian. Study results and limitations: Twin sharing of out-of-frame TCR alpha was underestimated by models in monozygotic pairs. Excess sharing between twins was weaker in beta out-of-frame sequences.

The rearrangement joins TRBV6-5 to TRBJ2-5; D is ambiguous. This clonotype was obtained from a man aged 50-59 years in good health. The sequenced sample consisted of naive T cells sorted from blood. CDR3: CASRTEETQYF. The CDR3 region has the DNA TGTGCCAGCAGAACGGAAGAGACCCAGTACTTC.